The rows below give T cell receptor beta chains drawn from one sample of a study of T-cell memory formation after mild COVID-19. From the 5' RACE reads, TCRdb called clonotypes with MiXCR, one entry per CDR3 protein. In the table there are 110,000 or so distinct CDR3 sequences, 22% of which are singletons. The sample consisted of PBMCs or a T cell subset sorted from them (not recorded which). The origin of the receptors is a man younger than 30 who had mild COVID-19 (a few samples of this study predate the infection). Cell type and time point are not known. The CDR3 runs from the conserved cysteine through the conserved F or W. D genes are given only for firm matches. Size tells how often a clone was seen (once, few, many) or the class of an expanded clone, and some rows leave it out.

CDR3nt: TGTGCCAGCAGCGGATACGGGACCGCGGAGCAGTTCTTC
CDR3aa: CASSGYGTAEQFF
j_gene: TRBJ2-1
abundance: few
d_gene: .
v_gene: TRBV11-2

CDR3nt: TGTGCCAGCAGTCGATCCCAGGGGGGGATCTACGAGCAGTACTTC
CDR3aa: CASSRSQGGIYEQYF
j_gene: TRBJ2-7
abundance: .
d_gene: .
v_gene: TRBV27

CDR3nt: TGTGCCAGCAGCCCCCCCGGGCAGGGGGCCTATGAGCAGTTCTTC
CDR3aa: CASSPPGQGAYEQFF
j_gene: TRBJ2-1
abundance: many
d_gene: TRBD1
v_gene: TRBV9

CDR3nt: TGCGCCAGCAGCCACACCGGGACAACCGGGGGCTACACCTTC
CDR3aa: CASSHTGTTGGYTF
j_gene: TRBJ1-2
abundance: few
d_gene: .
v_gene: TRBV4-3

CDR3nt: TGTGCCAGCAGTTACCTAGCGGGGGGGCGCAATGAGCAGTTCTTC
CDR3aa: CASSYLAGGRNEQFF
j_gene: TRBJ2-1
abundance: few
d_gene: TRBD2
v_gene: TRBV6-5

CDR3nt: TGTGCCAGCAGTTCCATCCGGGGCCCCACTGAAGCTTTCTTT
CDR3aa: CASSSIRGPTEAFF
j_gene: TRBJ1-1
abundance: .
d_gene: .
v_gene: TRBV12-3/TRBV12-4

CDR3nt: TGTGCCAGCCCCCCGGCGGCCCCGAACACTGAAGCTTTCTTT
CDR3aa: CASPPAAPNTEAFF
j_gene: TRBJ1-1
abundance: .
d_gene: .
v_gene: TRBV6-1

CDR3nt: TGTGCCAGCAGTATTAACATACGGACAGATACGCAGTATTTT
CDR3aa: CASSINIRTDTQYF
j_gene: TRBJ2-3
abundance: .
d_gene: .
v_gene: TRBV7-9

CDR3nt: TGCGCCAGCAGCCAAGAGCCAGCAAACACTGAAGCTTTCTTT
CDR3aa: CASSQEPANTEAFF
j_gene: TRBJ1-1
abundance: few
d_gene: .
v_gene: TRBV4-1

CDR3nt: TGTGCCAGCAGCCAGGACAGGGGTTTAGATACGCAGTATTTT
CDR3aa: CASSQDRGLDTQYF
j_gene: TRBJ2-3
abundance: many
d_gene: TRBD1
v_gene: TRBV12-3/TRBV12-4

CDR3nt: TGTGCCAGCAGCCAAGGACAGGTTCCGCACGAGCAGTACTTC
CDR3aa: CASSQGQVPHEQYF
j_gene: TRBJ2-7
abundance: few
d_gene: TRBD1
v_gene: TRBV7-9

CDR3nt: TGTGCCAGCAGCGTAGACGGGGTCACAGATACGCAGTATTTT
CDR3aa: CASSVDGVTDTQYF
j_gene: TRBJ2-3
abundance: few
d_gene: .
v_gene: TRBV9

CDR3nt: TGTGCCAGCAGCTCGGCCCCGGGACTAGCGGGGGGGACCTACGAGCAGTACTTC
CDR3aa: CASSSAPGLAGGTYEQYF
j_gene: TRBJ2-7
abundance: .
d_gene: TRBD2
v_gene: TRBV7-8

CDR3nt: TGTGCCAGCAGTTACCAGGGAGATGAGCAGTTCTTC
CDR3aa: CASSYQGDEQFF
j_gene: TRBJ2-1
abundance: once
d_gene: .
v_gene: TRBV27

CDR3nt: TGTGCCAGCAGCACCAAAAACATTCAGTACTTC
CDR3aa: CASSTKNIQYF
j_gene: TRBJ2-4
abundance: few
d_gene: .
v_gene: TRBV7-9

CDR3nt: TGTGCCAGCGCTTTTAGCAGGTTCAATGAGCAGTTCTTC
CDR3aa: CASAFSRFNEQFF
j_gene: TRBJ2-1
abundance: .
d_gene: .
v_gene: TRBV6-2/TRBV6-3

CDR3nt: TGCGCCAGCAGCTTAGAGGGGGCCATTATAGATACGCAGTATTTT
CDR3aa: CASSLEGAIIDTQYF
j_gene: TRBJ2-3
abundance: .
d_gene: TRBD1
v_gene: TRBV5-1

CDR3nt: TGTGCCAGCAGCTTAGAGGGCCAAGAGACCCAGTACTTC
CDR3aa: CASSLEGQETQYF
j_gene: TRBJ2-5
abundance: few
d_gene: .
v_gene: TRBV7-9